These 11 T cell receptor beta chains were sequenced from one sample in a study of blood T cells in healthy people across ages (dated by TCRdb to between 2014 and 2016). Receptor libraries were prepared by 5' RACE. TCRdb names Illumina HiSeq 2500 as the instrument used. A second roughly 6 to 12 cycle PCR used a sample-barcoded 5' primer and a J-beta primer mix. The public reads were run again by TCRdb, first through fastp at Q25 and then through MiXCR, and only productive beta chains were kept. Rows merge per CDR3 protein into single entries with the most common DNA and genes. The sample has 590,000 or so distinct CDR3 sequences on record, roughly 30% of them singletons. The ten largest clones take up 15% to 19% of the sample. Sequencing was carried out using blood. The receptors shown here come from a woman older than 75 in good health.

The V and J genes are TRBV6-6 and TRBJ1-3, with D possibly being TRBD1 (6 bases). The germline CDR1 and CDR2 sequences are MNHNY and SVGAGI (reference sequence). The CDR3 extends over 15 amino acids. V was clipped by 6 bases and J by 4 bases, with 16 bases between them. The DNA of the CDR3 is TGTGCCAGCAGCCCTGACAGGTGGGACGGAAACACCATATATTTT. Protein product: CASSPDRWDGNTIYF.

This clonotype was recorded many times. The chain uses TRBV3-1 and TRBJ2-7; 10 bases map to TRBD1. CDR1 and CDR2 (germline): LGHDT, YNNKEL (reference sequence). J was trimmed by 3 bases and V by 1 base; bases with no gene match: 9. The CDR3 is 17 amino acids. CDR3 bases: TGTGCCAGCAGCCAAGCTAACCCCGGGACAGGGGACTACGAGCAGTACTTC. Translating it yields CASSQANPGTGDYEQYF.

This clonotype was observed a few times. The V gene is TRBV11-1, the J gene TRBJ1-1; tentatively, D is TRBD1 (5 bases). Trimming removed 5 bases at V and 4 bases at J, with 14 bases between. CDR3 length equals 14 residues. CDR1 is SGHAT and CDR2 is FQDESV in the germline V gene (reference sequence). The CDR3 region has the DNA TGTGCCAGCAGCCAAAATGCAGGGCCCACTGAAGCTTTCTTT. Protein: CASSQNAGPTEAFF.

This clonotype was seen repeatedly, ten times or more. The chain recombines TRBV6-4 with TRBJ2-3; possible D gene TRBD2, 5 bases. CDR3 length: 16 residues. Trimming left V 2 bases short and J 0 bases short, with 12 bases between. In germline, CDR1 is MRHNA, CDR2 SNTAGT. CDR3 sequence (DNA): TGTGCCAGCAGTGACAGCGCGGGTACTAGCACAGATACGCAGTATTTT. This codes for CASSDSAGTSTDTQYF.

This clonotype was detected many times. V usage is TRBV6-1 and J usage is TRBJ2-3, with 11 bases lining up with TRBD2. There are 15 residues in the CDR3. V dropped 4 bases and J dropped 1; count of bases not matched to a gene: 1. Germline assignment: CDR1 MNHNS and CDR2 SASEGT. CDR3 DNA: TGTGCCAGCAGTGTGACTAGCGGGGGCACAGATACGCAGTATTTT. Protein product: CASSVTSGGTDTQYF.

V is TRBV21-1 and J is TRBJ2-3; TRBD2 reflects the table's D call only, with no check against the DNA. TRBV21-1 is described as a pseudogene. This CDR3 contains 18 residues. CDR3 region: CASSSKYIWLALSDTQYF. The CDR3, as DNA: TGTGCCAGCAGCTCAAAGTATATATGGCTAGCTCTTAGCGATACGCAGTATTTT.

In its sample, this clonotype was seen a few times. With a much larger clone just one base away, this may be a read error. The CDR3 DNA reads as TGCAGTGCTATAGACCCTGGAGGTGCCTACGAGCAGTTCTTC. Translation gives CSAIDPGGAYEQFF. The chain is built from TRBV20-1 and TRBJ2-1; TRBD2 might be the D (5 bases). This CDR3 has 14 residues. The V end lost 4 bases, the J end lost 10 bases, and 20 bases lay between the germline ends. From germline, CDR1 is DFQATT and CDR2 SNEGSKA (reference sequence).

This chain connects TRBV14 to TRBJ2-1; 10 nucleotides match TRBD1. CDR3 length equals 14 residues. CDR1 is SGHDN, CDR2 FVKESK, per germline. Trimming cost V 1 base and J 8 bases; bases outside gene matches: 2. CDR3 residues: CASSQVDRGDEQFF. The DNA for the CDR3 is TGTGCCAGCAGCCAAGTGGACAGGGGGGATGAGCAGTTCTTC.

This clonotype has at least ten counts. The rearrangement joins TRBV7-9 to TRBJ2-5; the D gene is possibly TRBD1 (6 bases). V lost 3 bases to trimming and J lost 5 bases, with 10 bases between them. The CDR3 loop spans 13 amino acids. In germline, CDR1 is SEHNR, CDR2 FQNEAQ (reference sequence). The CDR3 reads CASSFLTGETQYF. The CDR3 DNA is TGTGCCAGCAGCTTCCTAACAGGGGAGACCCAGTACTTC.

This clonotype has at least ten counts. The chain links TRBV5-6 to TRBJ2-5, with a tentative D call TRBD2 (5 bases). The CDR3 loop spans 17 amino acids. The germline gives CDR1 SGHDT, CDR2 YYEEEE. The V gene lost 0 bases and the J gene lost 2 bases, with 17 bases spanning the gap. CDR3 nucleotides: TGTGCCAGCAGCTTGGGATTCATGAGGGCCCCGCAAGAGACCCAGTACTTC. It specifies CASSLGFMRAPQETQYF.

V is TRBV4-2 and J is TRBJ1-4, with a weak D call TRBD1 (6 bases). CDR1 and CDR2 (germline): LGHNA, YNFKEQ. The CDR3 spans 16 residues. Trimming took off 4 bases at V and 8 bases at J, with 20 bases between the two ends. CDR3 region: CASSPLTQGPKEKLFF. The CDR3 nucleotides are TGTGCCAGCAGCCCGTTGACGCAGGGGCCCAAGGAAAAACTGTTTTTT.